The 32 T cell receptor beta chains below all came from one sample that was sequenced in a study of T cells expressing NK-cell markers. TCRdb re-analyzed the 5' RACE reads; it lists each CDR3 protein once, without DNA. This sample's table reports 400,000 to 500,000 distinct CDR3 sequences. What was sequenced was blood T cells: a sorted CD56 or NKG2C T cell subset, CD4+ or CD8+ T cells, or bulk PBMC T cells (not recorded which). The source is a woman between 18 and 69 years old in good health.

The chain carries TRBV28 and TRBJ1-2; the D call of TRBD1 rests on TCRdb alone, since no DNA is present to check it. Germline V CDR1 and CDR2: MDHEN, SYDVKM. The CDR3 length is 19 residues. The CDR3 loop is CASSTNQGANPHTYYGYTF.

This chain uses TRBV9 with TRBJ1-2; TCRdb indicates TRBD1, and absent DNA this call remains unverified. Germline lookup yields CDR1 SGDLS and CDR2 YYNGEE. The length of the CDR3 is 16 residues. CDR3 region: CASSVGSGTPNYGYTF.

The rearrangement uses TRBV7-2 and TRBJ2-3; TCRdb's D call, TRBD1, is unchecked because there is no DNA. Looked up from germline, CDR1 is SGHTA and CDR2 is FQGNSA. This CDR3 has 17 residues. CDR3 sequence: CASSLVEGASVTDTQYF.

This rearrangement joins TRBV20-1 to TRBJ2-5; there is no DNA to check the TCRdb D call of TRBD1. Germline V CDR1 and CDR2: DFQATT, SNEGSKA (reference sequence). CDR3 length: 12 amino acids. This chain's CDR3 is CSSKGAVETQYF.

This chain connects TRBV27 to TRBJ1-1. The CDR3 contains 14 residues. Germline V gene lookup returns CDR1 MNHEY and CDR2 SMNVEV (reference sequence). The CDR3 region is CASALNGLLPWAFF.

This rearrangement joins TRBV28 to TRBJ2-2; the D call from TCRdb, TRBD2, cannot be confirmed without DNA. Germline V CDR1 and CDR2: MDHEN, SYDVKM. The CDR3 loop spans 17 amino acids. Here the CDR3 reads CASKMIGLAGNTGELFF.

The chain is built from TRBV12-3 or TRBV12-4 and TRBJ2-3; TCRdb outputs TRBD2, but without DNA this stays unchecked. The CDR3 has 12 residues. This CDR3 is CASSSGPRNWDF.

V usage is TRBV6-1 and J usage is TRBJ1-2. The CDR3 contains 13 residues. Germline CDR1 reads MNHNS; CDR2 reads SASEGT. The CDR3 here is CASRVNVVVGYTF.

This sequence joins TRBV7-3 and TRBJ2-1; TCRdb indicates TRBD1, and absent DNA this call remains unverified. The CDR3 contains 16 residues. Germline lookup yields CDR1 SGHTA and CDR2 FQGTGA. CDR3 region: CASSPQGGGRYNEQFF.

The rearrangement joins TRBV4-3 to TRBJ2-5; TCRdb's assignment of TRBD2 cannot be checked, as there is no DNA. Germline assignment: CDR1 LGHNA and CDR2 YSLEER. This CDR3 region has 14 residues. This CDR3 is CASSPIPASETQYF.

This rearrangement joins TRBV10-3 to TRBJ2-7; TCRdb indicates TRBD2, and absent DNA this call remains unverified. This CDR3 is built from 15 residues. Germline values: CDR1 ENHRY, CDR2 SYGVKD. The CDR3 protein is CATLGVEGPAYEQYF.

V and J are TRBV5-4 and TRBJ1-6; there is no DNA to check the TCRdb D call of TRBD1. This CDR3 has 13 amino acids. Germline V gives CDR1 SGHNT, CDR2 YYREEE (reference sequence). The chain's CDR3 is CASRLQGSSPLHF.

The V and J genes are TRBV10-3 and TRBJ1-1. The CDR3 totals 14 residues. Germline-derived CDR1 and CDR2 are ENHRY and SYGVKD. The CDR3 is CAISEPEKNTEAFF.

The chain employs TRBV28 and TRBJ2-1; the TRBD2 assignment by TCRdb is unverifiable without DNA. The germline gives CDR1 MDHEN, CDR2 SYDVKM. CDR3 size: 15 residues. CDR3: CASRPAGGSYNEQFF.

The rearrangement joins TRBV28 to TRBJ1-5; TCRdb designates TRBD1, a call that cannot be tested without DNA. CDR1 and CDR2 (germline): MDHEN, SYDVKM. The CDR3 totals 14 residues. CDR3 amino acids: CASSLDRGDQPQHF.

J is TRBJ2-1 and V is TRBV7-8; TCRdb indicates TRBD1, and absent DNA this call remains unverified. Germline V gene data show CDR1 as SGHVS and CDR2 as FQNEAQ. This CDR3 spans 19 amino acids. The CDR3: CASSLDKSSTGSSYNEQFF.

The chain combines TRBV5-1 with TRBJ1-1. Germline loops: CDR1 SGHRS, CDR2 YFSETQ. The CDR3 sequence is 17 residues long. This chain's CDR3 is CASSLEVKLRTNTEAFF.

The V call is TRBV2, the J call TRBJ2-1; TCRdb names TRBD1, which stays unverified in the absence of DNA. Germline CDR1 reads SNHLY; CDR2 reads FYNNEI. This CDR3 contains 15 residues. CDR3 amino acids: CASRTGTSSYNEQFF.

The rearrangement uses TRBV28 and TRBJ1-4; absent DNA, TCRdb's TRBD1 call cannot be checked. The CDR3 runs to 18 residues. Per the germline V gene, CDR1 is MDHEN and CDR2 is SYDVKM. The CDR3 here is CASSFPGQGALTNEKLFF.

The chain combines TRBV28 with TRBJ2-2; with no DNA, the TCRdb D assignment of TRBD2 cannot be verified. Germline loops: CDR1 MDHEN, CDR2 SYDVKM. The CDR3 extends over 18 amino acids. CDR3 sequence: CASSRTSGRLYGTGELFF.

This chain joins TRBV19 and TRBJ2-3; TCRdb selects TRBD1, and the lack of DNA leaves this call unchecked. The CDR3 is 16 residues long. The germline CDR1 and CDR2 sequences are LNHDA and SQIVND (reference sequence). The CDR3 loop reads CASSDVGQGVVDTQYF.

The rearrangement links TRBV18 to TRBJ1-1. CDR1 and CDR2 from the germline V gene are KGHSH and LQKENI. This CDR3 is 14 amino acids long. The CDR3 sequence is CASSPRDSNTEAFF.

The chain uses TRBV24-1 and TRBJ2-1; as DNA is missing, the TRBD1 call by TCRdb cannot be tested. Germline CDR1 and CDR2: KGHDR and SFDVKD. This CDR3 comprises 16 residues. The CDR3 loop is CATSDRDSKDYNEQFF.

The CDR3 here is CASSSDTSSTDTQYF. The J gene is TRBJ2-3, the V gene TRBV7-6; there is no DNA to check the TCRdb D call of TRBD1. This CDR3 region has 15 residues. The germline gives CDR1 SGHVS, CDR2 FNYEAQ.

This rearrangement joins TRBV18 to TRBJ2-7. The CDR3 has 14 residues. The germline V gene has CDR1 KGHSH and CDR2 LQKENI. The CDR3 is CASSPGVGPYEQYF.

The chain joins TRBV7-9 to TRBJ2-2. The CDR3 extends over 14 amino acids. CDR1 is SEHNR and CDR2 is FQNEAQ in the germline V gene (reference sequence). The CDR3 region is CASSLPTVTGELFF.

The rearrangement uses TRBV7-9 and TRBJ2-4. This CDR3 has 13 amino acids. CDR1 is SEHNR and CDR2 is FQNEAQ in the germline V gene (reference sequence). CDR3 amino acids: CASSLVVVNIQYF.

The chain uses TRBV27 and TRBJ2-1; TCRdb's assignment of TRBD2 cannot be checked, as there is no DNA. CDR3 length: 15 residues. The V gene's germline CDR1 is MNHEY and CDR2 SMNVEV (reference sequence). The CDR3 reads CASSSGLAGGNEQFF.

This chain joins TRBV20-1 and TRBJ2-2; TCRdb calls TRBD2, which cannot be checked without DNA. CDR1 is DFQATT, CDR2 SNEGSKA, per germline (reference sequence). The CDR3 spans 16 residues. This chain's CDR3 is CSAGLAGPGGTGELFF.

This chain connects TRBV20-1 to TRBJ2-5; TCRdb proposes TRBD1, but this gene call is untestable without DNA. Germline V gene lookup returns CDR1 DFQATT and CDR2 SNEGSKA (reference sequence). The CDR3 sequence is 15 residues long. This CDR3 is CSARVLGGVRETQYF.

The CDR3 loop is CASSPPAGGLKETQYF. This chain uses TRBV7-9 with TRBJ2-5; TCRdb's D call of TRBD2 is untestable without DNA. Germline lookup yields CDR1 SEHNR and CDR2 FQNEAQ (reference sequence). This CDR3 region has 16 residues.

The rearrangement links TRBV4-1 to TRBJ1-3. The CDR3 consists of 15 residues. In germline, CDR1 is MGHRA, CDR2 YSYEKL. This CDR3 reads CASSPILLQGNTIYF.